This TCR beta chain originates from a study of regulatory T cells in long-lasting Graves disease. Trimming removed 7 bases from V and 6 bases from J, with 16 bases in between. The V gene's germline CDR1 is SNHLY and CDR2 FYNNEI. This CDR3 is 13 amino acids long. The time point was: newly diagnosed GD, antithyroid drugs for less than 3 months. Preparation of the TCR library used RNA extracted from PBMCs. Library construction for TCR beta used iRepertoire HTBI primers and Arm-PCR of CDR3 regions. TCRdb re-called the multiplex PCR reads with MiXCR, one entry per CDR3 protein. The repertoire holds some 240,000 distinct CDR3 sequences, roughly 18% seen once, with roughly 10% in the top ten. This same sample was also taken into another study, of T cells in Graves' hyperthyroidism and ophthalmopathy.

The sequences come from peripheral blood mononuclear cells (PBMCs), collected at new diagnosis, from a patient treated with antithyroid drugs. The J gene is TRBJ2-7, the V gene TRBV2; D remains ambiguous. The receptor was derived from a woman younger than 45 with Graves disease. The CDR3 is CASIPLGSREQYF. CDR3 nucleotides: TGTGCCAGCATACCATTAGGCAGCCGCGAGCAGTACTTC.